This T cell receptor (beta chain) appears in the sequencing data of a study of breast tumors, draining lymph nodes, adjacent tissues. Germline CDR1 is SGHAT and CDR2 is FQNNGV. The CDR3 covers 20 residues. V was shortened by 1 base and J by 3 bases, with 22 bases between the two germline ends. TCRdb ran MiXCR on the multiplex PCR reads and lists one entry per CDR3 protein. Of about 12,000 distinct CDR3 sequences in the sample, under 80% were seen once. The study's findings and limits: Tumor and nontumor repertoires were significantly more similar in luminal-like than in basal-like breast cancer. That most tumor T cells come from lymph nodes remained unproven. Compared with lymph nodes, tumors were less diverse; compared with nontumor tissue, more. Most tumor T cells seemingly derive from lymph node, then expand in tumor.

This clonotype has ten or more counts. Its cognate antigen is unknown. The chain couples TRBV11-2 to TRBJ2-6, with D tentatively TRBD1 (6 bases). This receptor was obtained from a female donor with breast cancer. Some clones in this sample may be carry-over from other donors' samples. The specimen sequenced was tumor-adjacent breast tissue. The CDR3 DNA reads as TGTGCCAGCAGCTTAGTAGGCAGGGGCAGGATCTCTTTTGGGGCCAACGTCCTGACTTTC. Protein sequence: CASSLVGRGRISFGANVLTF.